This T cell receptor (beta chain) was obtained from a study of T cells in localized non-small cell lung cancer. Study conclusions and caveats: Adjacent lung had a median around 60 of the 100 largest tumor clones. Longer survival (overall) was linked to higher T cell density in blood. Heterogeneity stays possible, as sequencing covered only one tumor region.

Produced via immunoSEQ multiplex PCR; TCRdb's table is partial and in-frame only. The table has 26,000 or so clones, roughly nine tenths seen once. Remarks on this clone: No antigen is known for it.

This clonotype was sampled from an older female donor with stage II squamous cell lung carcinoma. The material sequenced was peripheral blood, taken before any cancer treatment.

CDR3 DNA: TGTGCCAGCAGTACGACCGGGACAGGGGGATTTCAAGCTTTCTTT. The encoded protein is CASSTTGTGGFQAFF. The rearrangement joins TRBV28 to TRBJ1-1; 11 bases agree with TRBD1. This CDR3 has 15 residues. The V and J ends lost 5 bases and 9 bases, in that order; junction bases with no gene match: 11. Per germline, CDR1 MDHEN and CDR2 SYDVKM.